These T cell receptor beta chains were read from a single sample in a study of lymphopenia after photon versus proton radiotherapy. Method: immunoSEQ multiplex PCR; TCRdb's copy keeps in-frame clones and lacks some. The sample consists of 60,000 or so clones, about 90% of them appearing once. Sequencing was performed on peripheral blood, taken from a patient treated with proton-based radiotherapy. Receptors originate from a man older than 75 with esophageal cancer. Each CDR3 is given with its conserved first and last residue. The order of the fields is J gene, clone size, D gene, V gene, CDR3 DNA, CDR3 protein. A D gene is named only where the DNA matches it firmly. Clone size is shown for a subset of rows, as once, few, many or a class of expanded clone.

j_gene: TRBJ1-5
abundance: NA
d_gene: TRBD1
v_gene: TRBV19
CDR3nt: TGTGCCAGTAGGTTGACAGGGGCCGGTCAGCCCCAGCATTTT
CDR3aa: CASRLTGAGQPQHF

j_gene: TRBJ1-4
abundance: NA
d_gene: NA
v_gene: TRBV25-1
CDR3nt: TGTGCCAGCAGTGGATTTAAAGCGCTTAATGAAAAACTGTTTTTT
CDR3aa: CASSGFKALNEKLFF

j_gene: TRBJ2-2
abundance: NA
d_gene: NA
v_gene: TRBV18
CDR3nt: TGTGCCAGCTCATCGTTTCGGTTCCTTCCGAGGCCGAACACCGGGGAGCTGTTTTTT
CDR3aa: CASSSFRFLPRPNTGELFF

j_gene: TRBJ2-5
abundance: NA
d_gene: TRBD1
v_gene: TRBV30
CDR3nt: TGTGCCTGGAGTGTACTAACAGGGGGAGAGACCCAGTACTTC
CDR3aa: CAWSVLTGGETQYF

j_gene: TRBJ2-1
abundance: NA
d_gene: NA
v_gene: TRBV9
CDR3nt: TGTGCCAGCAGCGTATGGGGTAGCGATGAGCAGTTCTTC
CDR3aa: CASSVWGSDEQFF

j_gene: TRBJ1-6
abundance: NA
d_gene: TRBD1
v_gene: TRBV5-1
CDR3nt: TGCGCCAGCAGCTTGGGGCAGGGGGTCTCACCCCTCCACTTT
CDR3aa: CASSLGQGVSPLHF

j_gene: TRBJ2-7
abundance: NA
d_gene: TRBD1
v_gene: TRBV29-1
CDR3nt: TGCAGCGTTGGAGGAATGGGGGACAGGGTCTCCTACGAGCAGTACTTC
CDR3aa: CSVGGMGDRVSYEQYF

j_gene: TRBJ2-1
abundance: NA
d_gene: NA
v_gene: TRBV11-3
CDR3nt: TGTGCCAGCAGCTTAGATGGTCGGGATGGGGTAAATGAGCAGTTCTTC
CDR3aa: CASSLDGRDGVNEQFF

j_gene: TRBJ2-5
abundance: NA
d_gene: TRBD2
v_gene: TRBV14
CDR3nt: TGTGCCAGCAGCCAGACCTCGTTGGAAGCGGGAGGGGTGTACCAAGAGACCCAGTACTTC
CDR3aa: CASSQTSLEAGGVYQETQYF

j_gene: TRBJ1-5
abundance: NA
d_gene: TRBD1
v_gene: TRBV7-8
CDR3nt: TGTGCCAGCAGCTTAGCCCGCTTGAGACAGGGGGCGGAGAATCAGCCCCAGCATTTT
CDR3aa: CASSLARLRQGAENQPQHF

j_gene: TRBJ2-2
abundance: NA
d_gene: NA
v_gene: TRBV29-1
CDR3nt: TGCAGCGGGACAGCGAACACCGGGGAGCTGTTTTTT
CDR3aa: CSGTANTGELFF

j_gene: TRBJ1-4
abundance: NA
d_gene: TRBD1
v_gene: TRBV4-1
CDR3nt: TGCGCCAGCAGCCTAGGAAGGGGGACAGTCCCCAGTAAACTCGCTAATGAAAAACTGTTTTTT
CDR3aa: CASSLGRGTVPSKLANEKLFF

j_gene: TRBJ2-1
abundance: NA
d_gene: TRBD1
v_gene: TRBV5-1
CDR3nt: TGCGCCAGCAGCTCCCAGGGGGCTTCCGGTGAGCAGTTCTTC
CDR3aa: CASSSQGASGEQFF

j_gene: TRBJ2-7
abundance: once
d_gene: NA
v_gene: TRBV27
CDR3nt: TGTGCCAGCAGTTTATCTCTGGAATACGAGCAGTACTTC
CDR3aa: CASSLSLEYEQYF

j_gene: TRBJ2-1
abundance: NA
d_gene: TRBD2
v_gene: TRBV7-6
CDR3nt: TGTGCCAGCAGCTCCCTGACCCCGACTAGCGGGACTTCCTACAATGAGCAGTTCTTC
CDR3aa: CASSSLTPTSGTSYNEQFF

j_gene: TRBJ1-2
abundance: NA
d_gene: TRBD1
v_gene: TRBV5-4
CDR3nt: TGTGCCAGCAGCAGGGACAGTAACTATGGCTACACCTTC
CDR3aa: CASSRDSNYGYTF

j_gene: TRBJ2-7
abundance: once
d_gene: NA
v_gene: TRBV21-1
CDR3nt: TGTGCCAGCAGCTCCCAGGTCTGTAGACTCCCCTACGAGCAGTACTTC
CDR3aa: CASSSQVCRLPYEQYF

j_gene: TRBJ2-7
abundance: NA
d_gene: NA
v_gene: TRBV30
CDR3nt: TGTGCCTGGAGTTACGGCAGTACCTACGAGCAGTACTTC
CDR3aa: CAWSYGSTYEQYF

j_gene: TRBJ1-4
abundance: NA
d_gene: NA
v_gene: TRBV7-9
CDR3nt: TGTGCCAGCAGCTTTGGTGATGAAAAACTGTTTTTT
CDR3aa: CASSFGDEKLFF

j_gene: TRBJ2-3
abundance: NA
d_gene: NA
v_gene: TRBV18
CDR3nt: TGTGCCAGCTCTCCAAAGGCAGGGGAAGATACGCAGTATTTT
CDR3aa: CASSPKAGEDTQYF

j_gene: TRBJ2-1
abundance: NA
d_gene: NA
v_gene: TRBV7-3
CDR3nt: TGTGCCAGCAGCCTGGGCGTGACGGGGGAGCAGTTCTTC
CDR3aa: CASSLGVTGEQFF

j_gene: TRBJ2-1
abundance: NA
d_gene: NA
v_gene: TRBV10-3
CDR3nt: TGTGCCATCAGTGAGACTAGGGACAATGAGCAGTTCTTC
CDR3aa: CAISETRDNEQFF

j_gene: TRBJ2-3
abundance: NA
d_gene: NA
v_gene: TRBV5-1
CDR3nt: TGCGCCAGCAGCACGGACAAGTCCACAGATACGCAGTATTTT
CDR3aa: CASSTDKSTDTQYF

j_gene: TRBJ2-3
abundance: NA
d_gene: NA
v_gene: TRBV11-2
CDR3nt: TGTGCCAGCAGCTTAGACAGTCAGGGGGGCAGGGATACGCAGTATTTT
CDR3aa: CASSLDSQGGRDTQYF

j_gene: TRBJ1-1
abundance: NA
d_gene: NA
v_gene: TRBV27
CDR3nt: TGTGCCAGCAGTTTAGAAAGGGGGACTGAAGCTTTCTTT
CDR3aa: CASSLERGTEAFF

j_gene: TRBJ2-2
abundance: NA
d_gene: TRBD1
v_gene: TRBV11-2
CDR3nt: TGTGCCAGCAGCTTAGTAGGACAGGTCACCGGGGAGCTGTTTTTT
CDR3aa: CASSLVGQVTGELFF

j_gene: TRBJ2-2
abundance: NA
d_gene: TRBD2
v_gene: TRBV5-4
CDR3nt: TGTGCCAGCAGCTTGGCCGGGGGGGACACCGGGGAGCTGTTTTTT
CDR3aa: CASSLAGGDTGELFF

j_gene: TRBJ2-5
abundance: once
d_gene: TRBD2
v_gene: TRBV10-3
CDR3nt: TGTGCCATCAGTGAGTCATCAGCGGGGGGCCAAGAGACCCAGTACTTC
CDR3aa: CAISESSAGGQETQYF

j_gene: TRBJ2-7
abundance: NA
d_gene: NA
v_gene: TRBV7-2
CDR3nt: TGTGCCAGCAGTTTAACAGGGTTCGAGCAGTACTTC
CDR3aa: CASSLTGFEQYF

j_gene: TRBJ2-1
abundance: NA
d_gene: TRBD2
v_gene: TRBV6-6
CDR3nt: TGTGCCAGCAGTTACGTGGCGGGAGAGTTCAATGAGCAGTTCTTC
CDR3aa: CASSYVAGEFNEQFF

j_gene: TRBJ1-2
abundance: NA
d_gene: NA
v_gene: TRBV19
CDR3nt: TGTGCCAGTAGTATCGCCACGGGGGGGTGGTATGGCTACACCTTC
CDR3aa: CASSIATGGWYGYTF

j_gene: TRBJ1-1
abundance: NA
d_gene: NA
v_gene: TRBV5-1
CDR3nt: TGCGCCAGCAGCTTGGTGGGGGATGAAGCTTTCTTT
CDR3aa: CASSLVGDEAFF

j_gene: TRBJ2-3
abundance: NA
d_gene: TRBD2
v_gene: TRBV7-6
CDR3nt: TGTGCCAGCAGCTTAGGACTAGCGGGGGGGAGCACAGATACGCAGTATTTT
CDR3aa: CASSLGLAGGSTDTQYF

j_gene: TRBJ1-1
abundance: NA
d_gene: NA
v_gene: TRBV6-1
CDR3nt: TGTGCCAGCAGTGCCCAACTCAGGAACACTGAAGCTTTCTTT
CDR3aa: CASSAQLRNTEAFF

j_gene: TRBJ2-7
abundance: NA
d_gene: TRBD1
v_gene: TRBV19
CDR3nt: TGTGCCAGTAGTCCCCGGGACAGGGTTTCCGAGCAGTACTTC
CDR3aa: CASSPRDRVSEQYF

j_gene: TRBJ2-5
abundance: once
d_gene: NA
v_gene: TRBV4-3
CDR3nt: TGCGCCAGCAGCCAAGGACAGGAAGAGACCCAGTACTTC
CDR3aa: CASSQGQEETQYF

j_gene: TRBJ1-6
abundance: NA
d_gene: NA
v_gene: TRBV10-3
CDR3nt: TGTGCCATCAGTGAGTGGGCCGGTAATTCACCCCTCCACTTT
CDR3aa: CAISEWAGNSPLHF

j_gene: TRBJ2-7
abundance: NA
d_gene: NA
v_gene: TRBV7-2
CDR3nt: TGTGCCAGCAGCTTTTCGACAAGGACAGAGCAGTACTTC
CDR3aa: CASSFSTRTEQYF

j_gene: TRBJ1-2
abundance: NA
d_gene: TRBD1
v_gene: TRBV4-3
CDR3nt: TGCGCCAGCAGCCAAGCCCGGGACAGAGCTAACTATGGCTACACCTTC
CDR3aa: CASSQARDRANYGYTF

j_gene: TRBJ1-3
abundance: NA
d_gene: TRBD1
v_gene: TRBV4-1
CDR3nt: TGCGCCAGCAGCCGATCTGATTCTGGACAGGGGGCATACACCATATATTTT
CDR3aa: CASSRSDSGQGAYTIYF

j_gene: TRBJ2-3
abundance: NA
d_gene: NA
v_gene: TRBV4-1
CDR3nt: TGCGCCAGCAGCCAAGAAGGGATAACAAGCACAGATACGCAGTATTTT
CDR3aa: CASSQEGITSTDTQYF

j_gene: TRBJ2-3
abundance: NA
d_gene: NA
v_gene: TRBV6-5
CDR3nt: TGTGCCAGCAGTCCCCGGCTGGGGGCGAAAGATACGCAGTATTTT
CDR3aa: CASSPRLGAKDTQYF

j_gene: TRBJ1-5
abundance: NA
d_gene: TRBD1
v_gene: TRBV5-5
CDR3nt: TGTGCCAGCAGCGACGGGACAGCCCTTGGCAATCAGCCCCAGCATTTT
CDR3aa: CASSDGTALGNQPQHF

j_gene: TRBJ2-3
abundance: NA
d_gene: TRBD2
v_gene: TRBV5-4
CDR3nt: TGTGCCAGCAGCTTGAAAACTAGCGGGAGTGCAGATACGCAGTATTTT
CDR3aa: CASSLKTSGSADTQYF

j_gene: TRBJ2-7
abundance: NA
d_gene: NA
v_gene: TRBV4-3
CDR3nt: TGCGCCAGCAGCCAAGACCCGAGCTCCTACGAGCAGTACTTC
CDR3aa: CASSQDPSSYEQYF

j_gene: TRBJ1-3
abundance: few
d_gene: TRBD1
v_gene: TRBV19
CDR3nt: TGTGCCAGTGGACCGGGACAGGGAATTTCTGGAAACACCATATATTTT
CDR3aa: CASGPGQGISGNTIYF

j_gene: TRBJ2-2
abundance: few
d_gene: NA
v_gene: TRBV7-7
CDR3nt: TGTGCTAGCAGCTCCGAAGTCGGGTCCGGGGAGCTGTTTTTT
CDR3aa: CASSSEVGSGELFF

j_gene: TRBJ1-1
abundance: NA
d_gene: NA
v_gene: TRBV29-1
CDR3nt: TGCAGCGTCGCTAGAAACGAGGACACTGAAGCTTTCTTT
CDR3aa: CSVARNEDTEAFF